This T cell receptor (beta chain) was documented in a study of technical replicates of blood from a few donors. Some clones are missing from TCRdb's copy, which holds only in-frame ones; the method was immunoSEQ multiplex PCR. In the table there are about 56,000 clones, about 94% of which are singletons. This CDR3 is 16 amino acids long. CDR1 and CDR2 (germline): SGHNT, YYREEE (reference sequence). The junction had 3 bases not matched to a gene; V was cut back by 2 bases and J by 2 bases. The specimen sequenced was PBMCs. The chain joins TRBV5-4 to TRBJ2-2; 10 bases are a match to TRBD2. This TCR came from a human donor in good health. Some clones in this sample may be carry-over from other donors' samples. This chain's CDR3 is CASSLLAGQNTGELFF. The CDR3 coding sequence is TGTGCCAGCAGCTTACTAGCGGGGCAAAACACCGGGGAGCTGTTTTTT.